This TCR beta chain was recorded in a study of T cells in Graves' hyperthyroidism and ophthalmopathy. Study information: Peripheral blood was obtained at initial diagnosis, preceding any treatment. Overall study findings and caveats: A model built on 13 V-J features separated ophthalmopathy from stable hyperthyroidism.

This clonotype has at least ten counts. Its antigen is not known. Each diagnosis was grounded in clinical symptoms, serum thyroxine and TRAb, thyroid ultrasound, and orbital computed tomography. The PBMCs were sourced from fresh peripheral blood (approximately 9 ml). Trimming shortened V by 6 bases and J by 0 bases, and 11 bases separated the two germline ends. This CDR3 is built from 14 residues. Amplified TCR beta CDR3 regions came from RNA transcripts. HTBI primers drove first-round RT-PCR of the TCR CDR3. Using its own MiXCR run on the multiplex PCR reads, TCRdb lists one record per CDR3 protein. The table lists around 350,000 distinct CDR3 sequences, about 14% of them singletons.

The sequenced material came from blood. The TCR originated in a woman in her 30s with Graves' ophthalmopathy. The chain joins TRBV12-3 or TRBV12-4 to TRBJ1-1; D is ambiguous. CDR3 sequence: CASSPEIMNTEAFF. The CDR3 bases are TGTGCCAGCAGCCCCGAGATAATGAACACTGAAGCTTTCTTT.